This TCR beta chain was retrieved from a study of blood T cell repertoires in COVID-19 (TCRdb year 2020). About the study as a whole: Collaborator samples came from the United States, Italy and Spain and covered acute and convalescent phases of COVID-19. The prospective study material was composed of cDNA or gDNA derived from T cells, B-cell-depleted T cells, or PBMCs. The repertoires were released in a freely available public database meant as a resource for research on the immune response to SARS-CoV-2. Subjects who had been exposed to COVID-19, were actively infected with it, or had recovered from it provided the deeply sampled blood TCRbeta repertoires that made up the dataset. Where available, HLA class I and class II types were obtained from metadata supplied by the sample provider rather than from assay-based typing. The samples were drawn from two sources: the first 160 participants of the ongoing ImmuneRACE study, and over 950 subjects contributed by 6 global collaborators. Sample metadata almost always included a de-identified subject ID, COVID-19 status, age in years and sex. The paper's findings and limits, for the study overall: The quantity of clinical and demographic metadata differed by source and by participant and was supplied without curation.

The immunoSEQ Assay, a bias-controlled multiplex PCR, was used to amplify TCRbeta CDR3 regions from genomic DNA. As for the original processing: Nucleated cell counts per sample were estimated from amplification of reference gene primers within the assay. To quantify the absolute abundance of each unique TCRbeta CDR3 rearrangement, sequence reads were collapsed and filtered. For each sample, productive Simpson clonality was calculated by taking the square root of Simpson's diversity index across productive rearrangements. In its TCRdb copy, this immuneACCESS table keeps in-frame sequences only and misses some clones. Where compared with another copy, unresolved V genes explain less than half of these, and the others have no known cause. Clonal size and the V and J genes are those of that table, whereas D and trimming came from the DNA. The sample table records 350,000 to 450,000 clones; 70% to 90% of these occur just once. 1.5% to 1.7% of the sample is taken by the ten largest.

In Seattle, one collaborating source enrolled patients while the infection was active and tracked those patients longitudinally over the course of disease. Collaborating institutions collected whole blood in K2EDTA tubes following their own protocols. For TCRbeta analysis, collaborator samples were shipped as frozen whole blood, as isolated PBMCs, or as DNA extracted from either sample type. As to this clone: No cognate antigen has been identified for it. The sample holds no much larger clone one base away, and base qualities are not on file.

The CDR3, cysteine through phenylalanine, is 14 amino acids long. Only the CDR3 DNA stays, 42 bases, in frame from base 1. According to the germline V gene, CDR1 reads SQVTM and CDR2 reads ANQGSEA. V sheds 6 bases and J sheds 2 bases, leaving 15 bases between their ends. The sequence was collected from a woman in her 40s with COVID-19, enrolled during active disease. The sample taken for sequencing was peripheral blood. The rearranged chain carries TRBV29-1 and TRBJ2-3; a weak D assignment points to TRBD2 (5 bases agree). The nucleotide sequence is TGCAGCGTCGGCGGGCCCATCTCCACAGATACGCAGTATTTT. This is translated as CSVGGPISTDTQYF.